The 30 T cell receptor beta chains in this list originate from one sample, sequenced in a study of blood T cell repertoires in COVID-19. The method was immunoSEQ multiplex PCR; TCRdb's version includes in-frame clones alone and lacks a portion of them. Of around 400,000 clones in the sample, 80% to 90% were seen once. Sequenced input: peripheral blood. The source is a man in his forties with acute or convalescent COVID-19.

The gene calls are TRBV7-2 and TRBJ2-1, with TRBD2 identical over 10 bases. V trimming: 8 bases; J trimming: 10 bases; junction bases outside the gene matches: 14. Germline CDR1 reads SGHTA; CDR2 reads FQGNSA. There are 15 residues in the CDR3. This CDR3 is CASFPSGGRVGEQFF. The CDR3, as DNA: TGTGCCAGCTTTCCTAGCGGGGGCCGCGTGGGGGAGCAGTTCTTC. The full variable domain, in which reference TRBV7-2 and TRBJ2-1 provide the parts outside the CDR3, is GAGVSQSPSNKVTEKGKDVELRCDPISGHTALYWYRQSLGQGLEFLIYFQGNSAPDKSGLPSDRFSAERTGGSVSTLTIQRTQQEDSAVYLCASFPSGGRVGEQFFGPGTRLTVL.

The CDR3 sequence: CASSQTGSQETQYF. CDR3 bases: TGTGCCAGCAGCCAGACAGGGAGCCAAGAGACCCAGTACTTC. This chain uses TRBV7-9 with TRBJ2-5, with TRBD1 identical over 7 bases. The ends lost 5 bases at V and 1 base at J; junction bases unmatched: 4. The germline gives CDR1 SEHNR, CDR2 FQNEAQ (reference sequence). This CDR3 region has 14 residues.

This rearrangement joins TRBV28 to TRBJ1-2; 9 bases are shared with TRBD1. Germline trimming cut 7 bases from V and 6 bases from J; bases unmatched to any gene: 9. The V gene's germline CDR1 is MDHEN and CDR2 SYDVKM. There are 14 residues in the CDR3. CDR3 in amino acids: CASTLGQGIDGYTF. CDR3 DNA: TGTGCCAGCACCCTCGGACAGGGGATCGATGGCTACACCTTC.

V usage is TRBV6-2 or TRBV6-3 and J usage is TRBJ1-2; D ambiguous. In germline, CDR1 is MNHEY, CDR2 SVGEGT. V was pared by 5 bases and J by 2 bases, with 9 bases between. This CDR3 has 13 amino acids. The CDR3 DNA sequence: TGTGCCAGCAGTAACTACGGGAACTATGGCTACACCTTC. Its translation: CASSNYGNYGYTF.

V is TRBV30 and J is TRBJ1-2, with a possible D match to TRBD1 (5 bases). Germline V gives CDR1 GTSNPN, CDR2 SVGIG (reference sequence). V gave up 4 bases and J gave up 5 bases, with 11 bases separating them. This CDR3 has 12 residues. CDR3 sequence reads: CAWIGKGYGYTF. CDR3 DNA: TGTGCCTGGATCGGAAAGGGGTATGGCTACACCTTC.

V and J are TRBV12-3 or TRBV12-4 and TRBJ2-3; D unclear. This CDR3 is 11 amino acids long. Trimming shortened V by 11 bases and J by 0 bases, and 6 bases separated the two germline ends. CDR3 protein: CAATSTDTQYF. CDR3 nucleotides: TGTGCCGCGACTAGCACAGATACGCAGTATTTT.

This clone has just a few counts. This chain links TRBV11-2 with TRBJ1-5; a weak D match, TRBD1 (6 bases). The CDR3 is 14 residues long. The V gene lost 4 bases and the J gene lost 3 bases, with 10 bases spanning the gap. The germline V gene has CDR1 SGHAT and CDR2 FQNNGV. CDR3 in amino acids: CASSSGVINQPQHF. The CDR3 region has the DNA TGTGCCAGCAGCTCAGGGGTAATCAATCAGCCCCAGCATTTT.

V usage is TRBV9 and J usage is TRBJ2-1, with TRBD1 matching 8 bases. This CDR3 region has 15 residues. With 2 bases clipped from V and 4 bases from J, the junction kept 5 bases outside the gene matches. Germline V CDR1 and CDR2: SGDLS, YYNGEE. CDR3 sequence: CASSVWDRTYNEQFF. CDR3 bases: TGTGCCAGCAGCGTTTGGGACAGGACTTACAATGAGCAGTTCTTC.

The V and J genes are TRBV24-1 and TRBJ2-3; 10 nucleotides align to TRBD2. CDR3 length: 16 residues. From germline, CDR1 is KGHDR and CDR2 SFDVKD. Losses at the gene ends were 3 bases for V and 5 bases for J; bases not matched to a gene: 7. The CDR3 nucleotides are TGTGCCACCAGTGATCCCTCTAGCGGGGGAGGAGATACGCAGTATTTT. Translating it yields CATSDPSSGGGDTQYF.

V gene TRBV7-2 combines with J gene TRBJ1-2; 9 bases match TRBD1. Germline CDR1 SGHTA, CDR2 FQGNSA. The length of the CDR3 is 14 residues. Unmatched junction bases numbered 8, after V lost 4 bases and J lost 8 bases. The CDR3, as DNA: TGTGCCAGCAGCTCCGGGACAGGGTTGATGGGCTACACCTTC. Encoded protein: CASSSGTGLMGYTF.

This chain connects TRBV6-5 to TRBJ1-1; TRBD1 matches 7 bases. Germline loops: CDR1 MNHEY, CDR2 SVGAGI. The V and J ends lost 8 bases and 1 base, in that order; junction bases with no gene match: 4. This CDR3 has 13 residues. CDR3 in DNA: TGTGCCAGCGAGGGACAGCGGAACACTGAAGCTTTCTTT. Its protein is CASEGQRNTEAFF.

This clone came up once. V usage is TRBV30 and J usage is TRBJ1-2; unclear D gene. This CDR3 comprises 12 residues. CDR1 and CDR2 from the germline V gene are GTSNPN and SVGIG (reference sequence). Between the trimmed V and J ends, which lost 3 bases and 4 bases, there was a span of 9 bases. Here the CDR3 DNA reads TGTGCCTGGAGCTCCCAAGCCTATGGCTACACCTTC. As protein: CAWSSQAYGYTF.

The V and J genes are TRBV2 and TRBJ2-5; tentative D call: TRBD1 (5 bases). V gave up 7 bases and J gave up 0 bases, with 9 bases separating them. From germline, CDR1 is SNHLY and CDR2 FYNNEI. The CDR3 consists of 13 residues. The CDR3 nucleotides read TGTGCCAGCAATATAGGGGACCAAGAGACCCAGTACTTC. Protein: CASNIGDQETQYF.

In this sample, this clone turned up once. This chain connects TRBV6-5 to TRBJ2-6; D uncertain. V lost 11 bases to trimming and J lost 3 bases, with 5 bases between them. CDR3 length equals 11 residues. The V gene's germline CDR1 is MNHEY and CDR2 SVGAGI. The CDR3 loop reads CASGGANVLTF. For the CDR3, the DNA is TGTGCCTCGGGTGGGGCCAACGTCCTGACTTTC.

This sequence joins TRBV7-2 and TRBJ2-7; 8 bases align to TRBD2. Germline CDR1 is SGHTA and CDR2 is FQGNSA. This CDR3 is built from 14 residues. V trimming: 1 base; J trimming: 5 bases; junction bases outside the gene matches: 4. The CDR3, as DNA: TGTGCCAGCAGCTTAGATGGCGGGGGGAACGAGCAGTACTTC. It codes for CASSLDGGGNEQYF. The full variable domain, rest sourced from reference TRBV7-2 and TRBJ2-7, is GAGVSQSPSNKVTEKGKDVELRCDPISGHTALYWYRQSLGQGLEFLIYFQGNSAPDKSGLPSDRFSAERTGGSVSTLTIQRTQQEDSAVYLCASSLDGGGNEQYFGPGTRLTVT.

V is TRBV7-8 and J is TRBJ1-5; D might be TRBD1 (5 bases). The CDR3 spans 13 residues. Deletions cut 0 bases from V and 7 bases from J, with 7 bases between. From germline, CDR1 is SGHVS and CDR2 FQNEAQ. The CDR3 region is CASSLAQGQPQHF. The CDR3 DNA reads TGTGCCAGCAGCTTAGCGCAGGGACAGCCCCAGCATTTT.

J is TRBJ2-1 and V is TRBV9, with 10 bases that match TRBD2. J gave up 2 bases and V 5 bases, and 4 bases lay outside the gene matches. The CDR3 loop spans 15 amino acids. CDR1 SGDLS and CDR2 YYNGEE come from the germline V gene. CDR3 sequence: CASSASGGAYNEQFF. Here the CDR3 DNA reads TGTGCCAGCAGTGCAAGCGGGGGGGCCTACAATGAGCAGTTCTTC. Full variable domain (remainder filled in from reference TRBV9 and TRBJ2-1): DSGVTQTPKHLITATGQRVTLRCSPRSGDLSVYWYQQSLDQGLQFLIQYYNGEERAKGNILERFSAQQFPDLHSELNLSSLELGDSALYFCASSASGGAYNEQFFGPGTRLTVL.

V gene TRBV18 combines with J gene TRBJ1-5; D gene unclear. V lost 3 bases and J lost 0, with 12 bases in between. This CDR3 has 16 amino acids. Germline loops: CDR1 KGHSH, CDR2 LQKENI. CDR3 sequence: CASSPETTNSNQPQHF. Written as DNA, the CDR3 is TGTGCCAGCTCACCTGAGACCACTAATAGCAATCAGCCCCAGCATTTT.

The V call is TRBV11-2, the J call TRBJ1-1, with D possibly being TRBD1 (6 bases). Germline V gene sequence: CDR1 SGHAT, CDR2 FQNNGV. The CDR3 is 16 amino acids. V lost 4 bases, J lost 4 bases, and 19 bases lay in between. The CDR3 reads CASSSSSAGALTEAFF. The CDR3 DNA reads TGTGCCAGCAGCTCCAGTTCAGCAGGGGCCCTCACTGAAGCTTTCTTT.

Notes on this clone: The same CDR3 can be traced to other DNA sequences in this sample. The rearrangement uses TRBV9 and TRBJ2-1; a weak D match, TRBD2 (5 bases). The V gene's germline CDR1 is SGDLS and CDR2 YYNGEE. Deletions cut 0 bases from V and 0 bases from J, with 10 bases between. This CDR3 has 16 residues. CDR3 protein: CASSVVGGSSYNEQFF. CDR3 in DNA: TGTGCCAGCAGCGTAGTCGGAGGAAGCTCCTACAATGAGCAGTTCTTC.

The chain links TRBV30 to TRBJ1-4; 8 nucleotides align to TRBD1. In germline, CDR1 is GTSNPN, CDR2 SVGIG (reference sequence). The CDR3 covers 14 residues. V lost 2 bases, J lost 9 bases, and 8 bases stayed unmatched. CDR3 nucleotides: TGTGCCTGGAGTAAAGGACAGGGTTTTCAAAAACTGTTTTTT. As protein: CAWSKGQGFQKLFF. Using reference TRBV30 and TRBJ1-4 for the parts outside the CDR3, the full variable domain is SQTIHQWPATLVQPVGSPLSLECTVEGTSNPNLYWYRQAAGRGLQLLFYSVGIGQISSEVPQNLSASRPQDRQFILSSKKLLLSDSGFYLCAWSKGQGFQKLFFGSGTQLSVL.

V usage is TRBV12-3 or TRBV12-4 and J usage is TRBJ1-2, with a tentative D call TRBD1 (5 bases). Trimming shortened V by 5 bases and J by 8 bases, and 12 bases separated the two germline ends. This CDR3 comprises 12 residues. This chain's CDR3 is CASSAGPSGYTF. The CDR3 nucleotides read TGTGCCAGCAGTGCAGGGCCCAGCGGCTACACCTTC.

The chain links TRBV6-5 to TRBJ2-7; 7 nucleotides align to TRBD2. CDR3 length: 14 residues. Germline trimming cut 8 bases from V and 2 bases from J; bases unmatched to any gene: 9. The germline V gene has CDR1 MNHEY and CDR2 SVGAGI. This chain's CDR3 is CASGTASGAYEQYF. The CDR3 DNA follows: TGTGCCAGCGGAACAGCCAGCGGGGCCTACGAGCAGTACTTC.

The V call is TRBV6-5, the J call TRBJ2-2; D gene unclear. The V gene's germline CDR1 is MNHEY and CDR2 SVGAGI. The length of the CDR3 is 14 residues. V lost 2 bases to trimming and J lost 3 bases, with 7 bases between them. For the CDR3, the DNA is TGTGCCAGCAGTTACGTTTTCGACACCGGGGAGCTGTTTTTT. It yields the protein CASSYVFDTGELFF.

The genes are TRBV7-9 and TRBJ2-1; TRBD2 agrees at 15 bases. CDR3 length equals 15 residues. Germline V gene lookup returns CDR1 SEHNR and CDR2 FQNEAQ (reference sequence). The V segment lost 8 bases and the J segment 7 bases; nucleotides outside the gene matches: 6. CDR3 sequence reads: CASPQGTSGGNEQFF. CDR3 DNA sequence: TGTGCCAGCCCACAGGGGACTAGCGGGGGGAATGAGCAGTTCTTC.

The rearrangement uses TRBV6-5 and TRBJ1-6; 9 nucleotides align to TRBD1. CDR3 length: 14 residues. V lost 4 bases and J lost 14; bases outside the gene matches: 9. Germline lookup yields CDR1 MNHEY and CDR2 SVGAGI. CDR3 nucleotide sequence: TGTGCCAGCAGTTGGACAGGGGCAAGGGAAACCCTCCACTTT. It translates to CASSWTGARETLHF.

The genes are TRBV4-1 and TRBJ1-1; 7 bases fit TRBD1. Germline assignment: CDR1 MGHRA and CDR2 YSYEKL. J was trimmed by 4 bases and V by 1 base; bases with no gene match: 18. The CDR3 consists of 19 residues. CDR3 sequence reads: CASSQGILDRRGRGTEAFF. The CDR3 nucleotides are TGCGCCAGCAGCCAAGGGATACTGGACAGGAGAGGAAGAGGCACTGAAGCTTTCTTT.

This clone occurred a few times. The gene calls are TRBV18 and TRBJ2-7, with TRBD1 as a possible D gene (6 bases). The germline V gene encodes CDR1 KGHSH and CDR2 LQKENI. This CDR3 is built from 14 residues. Trimming cost V 3 bases and J 5 bases, with 14 bases left between them. The CDR3 nucleotides read TGTGCCAGCTCACCGTCCCAGGGGATCCACGAGCAGTACTTC. It yields the protein CASSPSQGIHEQYF.

The chain joins TRBV19 to TRBJ2-7, with a tentative D call TRBD1 (6 bases). The CDR3 sequence is 16 residues long. V lost 5 bases and J lost 4, with 21 bases in between. The germline V gene has CDR1 LNHDA and CDR2 SQIVND (reference sequence). CDR3 DNA sequence: TGTGCCAGTAGTGTACCTATTGGCAGGGGTGATTACGAGCAGTACTTC. This translates into CASSVPIGRGDYEQYF.

The chain couples TRBV28 to TRBJ1-1; 8 positions match TRBD1. This CDR3 has 15 amino acids. The V segment lost 6 bases and the J segment 4 bases; nucleotides outside the gene matches: 10. From germline, CDR1 is MDHEN and CDR2 SYDVKM. CDR3 amino acids: CASRSPGTGFTEAFF. In DNA form, the CDR3 reads TGTGCCAGCAGAAGTCCCGGGACAGGTTTCACTGAAGCTTTCTTT.